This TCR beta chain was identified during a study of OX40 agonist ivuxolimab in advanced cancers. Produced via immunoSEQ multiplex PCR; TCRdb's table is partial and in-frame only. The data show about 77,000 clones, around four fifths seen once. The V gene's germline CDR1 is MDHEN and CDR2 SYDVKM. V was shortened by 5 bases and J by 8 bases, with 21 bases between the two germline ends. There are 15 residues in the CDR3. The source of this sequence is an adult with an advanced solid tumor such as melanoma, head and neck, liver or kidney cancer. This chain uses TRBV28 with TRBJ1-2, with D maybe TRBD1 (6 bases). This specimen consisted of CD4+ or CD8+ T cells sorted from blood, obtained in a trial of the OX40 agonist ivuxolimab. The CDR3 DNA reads TGTGCCAGCAGTGGCCACAGGGTCCCAGGATCCGGCTACACCTTC. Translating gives CASSGHRVPGSGYTF.